The 3 T cell receptor beta chains presented below share a single source sample, sequenced in a study of OX40 agonist ivuxolimab in advanced cancers. Clones were read by immunoSEQ multiplex PCR, and TCRdb kept only the in-frame ones, dropping some. Among more than 45,000 clones, 82% were seen once, and the ten largest hold roughly 3.7%. The source was CD4+ or CD8+ T cells sorted from blood, collected in a trial of the OX40 agonist ivuxolimab. These receptors all stem from an adult with an advanced solid tumor such as melanoma, head and neck, liver or kidney cancer.

This clone appeared once. A junction boundary mismatches the germline segment, possibly from a read error. The chain joins TRBV5-4 to TRBJ1-1; D uncertain. The CDR3 sequence is 13 residues long. From germline, CDR1 is SGHNT and CDR2 YYREEE (reference sequence). Written as DNA, the CDR3 is TGCGCCAGCAGCCAACTCACGAACACTGAAGCTTTCTTT. Translation: CASSQLTNTEAFF.

This clone was seen only a few times. V and J are TRBV6-5 and TRBJ1-2, with 8 nucleotides matching TRBD1. Germline CDR1 reads MNHEY; CDR2 reads SVGAGI. The CDR3 contains 14 residues. V was pared by 7 bases and J by 2 bases, with 6 bases of the junction left unmatched. The CDR3 nucleotides are TGTGCCAGCATGCGAGGACAGGGCAACTATGGCTACACCTTC. Translation: CASMRGQGNYGYTF.

V is TRBV5-4 and J is TRBJ2-5; 13 bases are shared with TRBD2. Per the germline V gene, CDR1 is SGHNT and CDR2 is YYREEE (reference sequence). The CDR3 has 13 amino acids. V shed 4 bases, J shed 11 bases, and the junction held 5 bases outside the gene matches. CDR3 coding DNA: TGTGCCAGCAGCCTCGGACTAGCGGGGGTGCAGTACTTC. Protein product: CASSLGLAGVQYF.